What follows are 27 T cell receptor beta chains derived from one specimen sequenced in a study of a mutant IDH1 vaccine in newly diagnosed glioma (TCRdb year 2021). In the paper's terms, the time point label means: baseline, week 1 (first vaccination visit). Taken with the paper, the label for treatment or condition translates to: pre-vaccination baseline after standard-of-care therapy. Libraries were prepared through the immunoSEQ multiplex PCR assay. Drawn from immuneACCESS, this table holds only the in-frame rearrangements with V and J called that TCRdb kept. Clones are partly lost; checked studies trace under half to an unresolved V gene and leave the rest unexplained. The sample table shows some 100,000 clones, and about four fifths are seen once. The ten largest clones take up 7% to 9% of the sample. The specimen comprised PBMCs, sampled from a glioma patient treated with radiotherapy, temozolomide or both. Receptors were obtained from a woman in her fifties or sixties with glioma.

This clone was counted a single time. The chain carries TRBV6-1 and TRBJ1-6, with D hard to call. The CDR3 runs to 15 residues. CDR1 MNHNS and CDR2 SASEGT come from the germline V gene. The V end was cut by 8 bases, the J end by 0 bases, with 11 bases between. The CDR3 DNA reads TGTGCCAGCGTTACAGAAATCTCCTATAATTCACCCCTCCACTTT. Translation: CASVTEISYNSPLHF.

The rearrangement uses TRBV27 and TRBJ2-3; the D is unclear. V gave up 6 bases and J gave up 6 bases, with 13 bases separating them. This CDR3 is 13 amino acids long. The germline V gene has CDR1 MNHEY and CDR2 SMNVEV (reference sequence). CDR3 sequence: CASRLNRPDTQYF. CDR3 nucleotides: TGTGCCAGCAGGCTTAATAGGCCTGATACGCAGTATTTT.

This chain uses TRBV19 with TRBJ1-4, with D perhaps matching TRBD1 (6 bases). Germline V gene data show CDR1 as LNHDA and CDR2 as SQIVND (reference sequence). The CDR3 totals 13 residues. V was pared by 5 bases and J by 15 bases, with 19 bases between. The CDR3: CASSDVRGAYMFF. CDR3 DNA: TGTGCCAGTAGTGACGTGAGGGGGGCTTATATGTTTTTT.

The rearrangement uses TRBV5-1 and TRBJ2-2; D unclear. The CDR3 is 15 amino acids. CDR1 and CDR2 from the germline V gene are SGHRS and YFSETQ. The germline V and J ends were trimmed by 4 bases and 3 bases, with 13 bases remaining between them. CDR3 bases: TGCGCCAGCAGCCCGGTGGACCAGTACACCGGGGAGCTGTTTTTT. This encodes CASSPVDQYTGELFF.

This clone is a singleton in its sample. The V and J genes are TRBV30 and TRBJ1-1, with D unresolved. Trimming shortened V by 5 bases and J by 0 bases, and 19 bases separated the two germline ends. The CDR3 extends over 16 amino acids. Germline CDR1 GTSNPN, CDR2 SVGIG (reference sequence). The CDR3: CAWRRPLSLMNTEAFF. CDR3 sequence (DNA): TGTGCCTGGCGGCGGCCACTCTCTCTCATGAACACTGAAGCTTTCTTT.

CDR3 region: CASSIKGDRGYGYTF. CDR3 bases: TGTGCCAGTAGTATCAAAGGGGACAGGGGCTATGGCTACACCTTC. The chain has TRBV19 and TRBJ1-2; 10 bases are a match to TRBD1. The length of the CDR3 is 15 residues. Trimming cost V 3 bases and J 4 bases; bases outside gene matches: 5. Germline assignment: CDR1 LNHDA and CDR2 SQIVND (reference sequence).

CDR3 bases: TGCAGCGTTCTTCTCCGGCCCTACGAGCAGTACTTC. Translation gives CSVLLRPYEQYF. The rearrangement links TRBV29-1 to TRBJ2-7; D is unclear. Between the trimmed V and J ends, which lost 5 bases and 2 bases, there was a span of 10 bases. The length of the CDR3 is 12 residues. Per germline, CDR1 SQVTM and CDR2 ANQGSEA.

The J gene is TRBJ2-7, the V gene TRBV28, with no clear D. The CDR3 runs to 14 residues. Trimming took 5 bases from V and 3 from J, leaving 14 bases between them. CDR1 is MDHEN, CDR2 SYDVKM, per germline. CDR3: CASSPVSGYYEQYF. CDR3 in DNA: TGTGCCAGCAGTCCCGTTTCGGGTTACTACGAGCAGTACTTC.

The chain uses TRBV5-5 and TRBJ1-1, with TRBD1 as a possible D gene (5 bases). This CDR3 region has 16 residues. CDR1 and CDR2 (germline): SGHKS, YYEKEE (reference sequence). Between the trimmed V and J ends, which lost 4 bases and 0 bases, there was a span of 16 bases. CDR3 in DNA: TGTGCCAGCAGCCTACTTTGGGCAGGGTTGAACACTGAAGCTTTCTTT. Its translation is CASSLLWAGLNTEAFF.

The J gene is TRBJ2-7, the V gene TRBV7-2, with D perhaps TRBD1 (6 bases). From germline, CDR1 is SGHTA and CDR2 FQGNSA. The CDR3 is 16 residues long. The V end was cut by 1 base, the J end by 2 bases, with 15 bases between. The CDR3 protein is CASSLDQGKGAYEQYF. Written as DNA, the CDR3 is TGTGCCAGCAGCTTAGACCAGGGGAAGGGGGCCTACGAGCAGTACTTC.

This clone appeared once. V and J are TRBV6-1 and TRBJ1-4; D is uncertain. Germline V gene sequence: CDR1 MNHNS, CDR2 SASEGT. This CDR3 is 12 amino acids long. Trimming took off 6 bases at V and 8 bases at J, with 10 bases between the two ends. The CDR3 DNA sequence: TGTGCCAGCAGGAAAGCGGAAGAAAAACTGTTTTTT. The encoded protein is CASRKAEEKLFF.

Worth noting for this clone: At one end, the junction sequence differs from germline, possibly due to a read error. V gene TRBV5-1 combines with J gene TRBJ1-3; no clear D. The CDR3 is made up of 14 amino acids. Germline CDR1 SGHRS, CDR2 YFSETQ. CDR3 loop: CASSGGLNGDTIYF. CDR3 in DNA: TGCGCCAGCAGCGGAGGACTTAATGGAGACACCATATATTTT.

The chain recombines TRBV29-1 with TRBJ2-2, with D possibly matching TRBD2 (6 bases). This CDR3 comprises 14 residues. The germline gives CDR1 SQVTM, CDR2 ANQGSEA. Trimming took off 8 bases at V and 6 bases at J, with 19 bases between the two ends. The CDR3 nucleotides read TGCAGCATAACCACGGGGGTTTTGGCCGGGGAGCTGTTTTTT. Its translation: CSITTGVLAGELFF.

The sample holds a few counts of this clone. The chain joins TRBV9 to TRBJ1-6, with 7 bases lining up with TRBD1. Germline values: CDR1 SGDLS, CDR2 YYNGEE. The CDR3 consists of 15 residues. Unmatched junction bases numbered 5, after V lost 0 bases and J lost 8 bases. CDR3 bases: TGTGCCAGCAGCGTAGCTGCGGGACAGCATTCACCCCTCCACTTT. It is translated as CASSVAAGQHSPLHF.

J is TRBJ1-3 and V is TRBV15, with D unclear. Germline CDR1 and CDR2: LNHNV and YYDKDF (reference sequence). CDR3 length: 16 residues. Trimming cost V 0 bases and J 0 bases, with 9 bases left between them. The CDR3 DNA reads as TGTGCCACCAGCAGAGATGGCACCAGCTCTGGAAACACCATATATTTT. It yields the protein CATSRDGTSSGNTIYF.

The chain employs TRBV5-1 and TRBJ2-2, with D perhaps given as TRBD1 or TRBD2 (5 bases each). The germline V and J ends were trimmed by 2 bases and 2 bases, with 10 bases remaining between them. The CDR3 contains 15 residues. Looked up from germline, CDR1 is SGHRS and CDR2 is YFSETQ. The CDR3, as DNA: TGCGCCAGCAGCTTTTCCGGGGCTAACACCGGGGAGCTGTTTTTT. Protein: CASSFSGANTGELFF. The variable domain in full, completed from reference TRBV5-1 and TRBJ2-2, reads KAGVTQTPRYLIKTRGQQVTLSCSPISGHRSVSWYQQTPGQGLQFLFEYFSETQRNKGNFPGRFSGRQFSNSRSEMNVSTLELGDSALYLCASSFSGANTGELFFGEGSRLTVL.

This chain connects TRBV7-2 to TRBJ2-3, with 8 bases lining up with TRBD2. CDR1 SGHTA and CDR2 FQGNSA come from the germline V gene. This CDR3 contains 16 residues. V shed 5 bases and J 6 bases; nucleotides not matched to a gene: 13. CDR3 DNA sequence: TGTGCCAGCAGCCCCTCTCAGGACGGGGGGGCCGATACGCAGTATTTT. Its translation is CASSPSQDGGADTQYF.

The rearrangement uses TRBV5-1 and TRBJ2-7; no clear D. V was shortened by 3 bases and J by 6 bases, with 13 bases between the two germline ends. The length of the CDR3 is 13 residues. Germline CDR1 SGHRS, CDR2 YFSETQ. CDR3 sequence (DNA): TGCGCCAGCAGCTCCCCCCCTAGGAGCGAGCAGTACTTC. This gives the protein CASSSPPRSEQYF.

This clone was found a few times. This sequence joins TRBV11-2 and TRBJ1-5, with 8 bases that match TRBD1. Germline V gene data show CDR1 as SGHAT and CDR2 as FQNNGV. With 4 bases clipped from V and 3 bases from J, the junction kept 8 bases outside the gene matches. CDR3 length equals 16 residues. CDR3 region: CASSSIDRGTNQPQHF. In nucleotides, the CDR3 is TGTGCCAGCAGCTCTATCGACAGGGGAACCAATCAGCCCCAGCATTTT.

The V gene is TRBV9, the J gene TRBJ1-3; the D is unclear. The V gene lost 0 bases and the J gene lost 0 bases, with 4 bases spanning the gap. The germline CDR1 and CDR2 sequences are SGDLS and YYNGEE. This CDR3 spans 14 amino acids. In DNA form, the CDR3 reads TGTGCCAGCAGCGTAGTGTCCTCTGGAAACACCATATATTTT. Translating gives CASSVVSSGNTIYF.

This rearrangement joins TRBV6-5 to TRBJ1-2; no definite D call. Trimming removed 2 bases from V and 2 bases from J, with 9 bases in between. The CDR3 is 14 amino acids. The germline CDR1 and CDR2 sequences are MNHEY and SVGAGI. The CDR3 loop is CASSYDTRNYGYTF. The CDR3 nucleotides read TGTGCCAGCAGTTACGATACGAGGAACTATGGCTACACCTTC.

V usage is TRBV30 and J usage is TRBJ1-3; no clear D gene. With 3 bases removed from V and 13 bases from J, the gap between germline ends came to 13 bases. This CDR3 is 11 amino acids long. Germline-derived CDR1 and CDR2 are GTSNPN and SVGIG (reference sequence). The CDR3 region has the DNA TGTGCCTGGAGCGTTGGACGGTCAATATATTTT. It specifies CAWSVGRSIYF.

The CDR3 reads CASSSATRGVYEQYF. The CDR3 DNA reads TGTGCCAGCAGCTCTGCTACCAGGGGCGTCTACGAGCAGTACTTC. The rearrangement uses TRBV5-4 and TRBJ2-7; the D gene is possibly TRBD1 (6 bases). The CDR3 contains 15 residues. The V gene lost 3 bases and the J gene lost 3 bases, with 16 bases spanning the gap. Germline CDR1 SGHNT, CDR2 YYREEE (reference sequence).

The chain carries TRBV9 and TRBJ2-7; D remains unclear. V lost 4 bases, J lost 3 bases, and 17 bases lay in between. The germline V gene has CDR1 SGDLS and CDR2 YYNGEE. CDR3 length: 15 amino acids. CDR3 region: CASSLTDIFNYEQYF. The CDR3 DNA sequence: TGTGCCAGCAGCCTTACAGATATATTTAACTACGAGCAGTACTTC.

This chain connects TRBV14 to TRBJ2-1, with TRBD1 matching 7 bases. J lost 5 bases, V lost 3 bases, and 7 bases had no gene match. This CDR3 has 15 amino acids. Germline V gene lookup returns CDR1 SGHDN and CDR2 FVKESK. The CDR3 loop reads CASSHPGGLHNEQFF. In nucleotides, the CDR3 is TGTGCCAGCAGCCACCCAGGGGGTTTGCACAATGAGCAGTTCTTC.

The gene calls are TRBV5-1 and TRBJ2-5; 9 nucleotides agree with TRBD2. CDR3 length equals 13 residues. Trimming at V came to 4 bases and at J to 3 bases, leaving 1 base not matched to a gene. Germline-derived CDR1 and CDR2 are SGHRS and YFSETQ. The CDR3 DNA reads TGCGCCAGCAGCGTAGCGGGGGAAGAGACCCAGTACTTC. It translates to CASSVAGEETQYF.

This clone was detected only once. The chain links TRBV6-5 to TRBJ2-7; D is undetermined. CDR1 is MNHEY and CDR2 is SVGAGI in the germline V gene. This CDR3 has 11 amino acids. V was shortened by 6 bases and J by 5 bases, with 8 bases between the two germline ends. The CDR3 sequence: CASSGRNEQYF. CDR3 bases: TGTGCCAGCAGCGGGCGGAACGAGCAGTACTTC.